Shown below are 28 T cell receptor beta chains from a single sample sequenced in a study of Graves' ophthalmopathy and Graves' hyperthyroidism. Amplification targeted the TCR beta CDR3 regions, with RNA transcripts as the source material. Investigators did first-round RT-PCR with HTBI primers, then second-round multiplex PCR. MiXCR, run by TCRdb on the multiplex PCR reads, gives a single entry per CDR3 protein. Of about 1.1 million distinct CDR3 sequences in the sample, approximately 35% were seen once. Sequenced sample: peripheral blood or thyroid tissue (not recorded which). The receptors stem from an adult man with Graves' hyperthyroidism.

The V gene is TRBV20-1, the J gene TRBJ1-5; 11 bases are shared with TRBD1. Germline-derived CDR1 and CDR2 are DFQATT and SNEGSKA (reference sequence). CDR3 length equals 15 residues. Trimming at V came to 1 base and at J to 2 bases, leaving 1 base not matched to a gene. In DNA, the CDR3 is TGCAGTGCTAGAGGGACAGGGGGCGGCAATCAGCCCCAGCATTTT. The encoded protein is CSARGTGGGNQPQHF.

In the case of this clonotype: This could be a read error, since a much larger clone is one nucleotide away. This chain links TRBV20-1 with TRBJ1-1; D gene unclear. The CDR3 is 13 residues long. Germline CDR1 and CDR2: DFQATT and SNEGSKA (reference sequence). CDR3 bases: TGCAGTGCATCCAGGAACTACGACACTGAAGCTTCCTTT. This gives the protein CSASRNYDTEASF.

CDR3 region: CASSPFAGENTGELFF. The CDR3 bases are TGTGCCAGCAGCCCGTTCGCGGGAGAGAACACCGGGGAGCTGTTTTTT. The rearrangement links TRBV4-2 to TRBJ2-2, with 7 bases fitting TRBD2. Germline assignment: CDR1 LGHNA and CDR2 YNFKEQ. V was clipped by 4 bases and J by 1 base; unmatched bases: 6. There are 16 residues in the CDR3.

The J gene is TRBJ2-2, the V gene TRBV20-1; D is uncertain. CDR3 size: 13 residues. Trimming pared 3 bases from V and 4 bases from J, leaving 9 bases between. The germline gives CDR1 DFQATT, CDR2 SNEGSKA (reference sequence). The CDR3 DNA is TGCAGTGCTAGGCCTCATTCCACCGGGGAGCTGTTTTTT. Its translation is CSARPHSTGELFF.

This clonotype showed up many times. This CDR3 is CASRPASGNTIYF. Here the CDR3 DNA reads TGTGCCAGCAGACCAGCGTCAGGAAACACCATATATTTT. The chain links TRBV7-2 to TRBJ1-3, with D unresolved. Trimming took off 6 bases at V and 4 bases at J, with 10 bases between the two ends. CDR3 size: 13 residues. CDR1 is SGHTA and CDR2 is FQGNSA in the germline V gene.

This rearrangement joins TRBV6-6 to TRBJ2-2; D is unresolved. The CDR3 is 14 residues long. The germline V and J ends were trimmed by 2 bases and 2 bases, with 6 bases remaining between them. Germline assignment: CDR1 MNHNY and CDR2 SVGAGI (reference sequence). CDR3 region: CASSYLKNTGELFF. In DNA, the CDR3 is TGTGCCAGCAGTTACCTCAAAAACACCGGGGAGCTGTTTTTT.

With respect to this clonotype: A much larger clone lies a single base off, so this may be a read error. J is TRBJ1-3 and V is TRBV24-1, with TRBD1 as a possible D gene (6 bases). The CDR3 totals 20 residues. Germline values: CDR1 KGHDR, CDR2 SFDVKD. The CDR3 nucleotides are TGTGCCACCAGTGATTTCAAGGGGGGGGGCAGTGTGGCGTCTGGAAACGCCATATATTTT. This sequence encodes CATSDFKGGGSVASGNAIYF.

The V and J genes are TRBV24-1 and TRBJ1-3; no reliable D call. CDR1 and CDR2 (germline): KGHDR, SFDVKD. The CDR3 has 14 amino acids. V was shortened by 3 bases and J by 0 bases, with 5 bases between the two germline ends. The CDR3 nucleotides are TGTGCCACCAGTGATGGTTCCTCTGGAAACACCATATATTTT. This translates into CATSDGSSGNTIYF.

The sample holds many counts of this clonotype. This chain links TRBV7-8 with TRBJ1-6; 7 bases agree with TRBD1. J gave up 7 bases and V 6 bases, and 9 bases lay outside the gene matches. The CDR3 loop spans 15 amino acids. The germline CDR1 and CDR2 sequences are SGHVS and FQNEAQ. The CDR3 region has the DNA TGTGCCAGCAGTTCACGGGACAGTCCCAATTCACCCCTCCACTTT. This encodes CASSSRDSPNSPLHF. Drawing the rest from reference TRBV7-8 and TRBJ1-6, the complete variable domain is GAGVSQSPRYKVAKRGQDVALRCDPISGHVSLFWYQQALGQGPEFLTYFQNEAQLDKSGLPSDRFFAERPEGSVSTLKIQRTQQEDSAVYLCASSSRDSPNSPLHFGNGTRLTVT.

This chain joins TRBV20-1 and TRBJ2-5, with a weak D call TRBD1 (6 bases). With 8 bases removed from V and 2 bases from J, the gap between germline ends came to 9 bases. Per germline, CDR1 DFQATT and CDR2 SNEGSKA (reference sequence). CDR3 length: 11 residues. CDR3 nucleotides: TGCAGTAGGGACACGCAAGAGACCCAGTACTTC. Its protein is CSRDTQETQYF.

This clonotype appeared many times. The rearrangement links TRBV7-2 to TRBJ1-2, with 9 bases fitting TRBD1. CDR3 size: 16 residues. The trim removed 6 bases at V and 4 bases at J, leaving 12 bases unmatched. Per the germline V gene, CDR1 is SGHTA and CDR2 is FQGNSA. The CDR3 DNA reads as TGTGCCAGCAGTTACAGCGGGACAGGGCTTTTCTATGGCTACACCTTC. Protein sequence: CASSYSGTGLFYGYTF.

The chain has TRBV29-1 and TRBJ1-1, with D possibly TRBD1 on 6 matching bases. Between the trimmed V and J ends, which lost 6 bases and 0 bases, there was a span of 17 bases. The CDR3 totals 15 residues. Germline V CDR1 and CDR2: SQVTM, ANQGSEA. CDR3 residues: CSVNKGGQMNTEAFF. CDR3 nucleotides: TGCAGCGTGAACAAAGGGGGACAAATGAACACTGAAGCTTTCTTT.

V usage is TRBV25-1 and J usage is TRBJ2-1; 7 nucleotides agree with TRBD1. The J call could be wrong; TRBJ2-7 is a better fit for the DNA end. The germline gives CDR1 MGHDK, CDR2 SYGVNS. This CDR3 is built from 15 residues. The CDR3 reads CASSAKGTAPWEQYF. CDR3 bases: TGTGCCAGCAGTGCTAAGGGGACAGCCCCGTGGGAGCAGTACTTC.

This clonotype has a count of ten or more. The rearrangement joins TRBV7-2 to TRBJ2-7; D unresolved. V gave up 0 bases and J gave up 4 bases, with 7 bases separating them. Germline V gives CDR1 SGHTA, CDR2 FQGNSA. This CDR3 contains 13 residues. The CDR3 bases are TGTGCCAGCAGCTTAGCGAGACATTACGAGCAGTACTTC. Translation: CASSLARHYEQYF.

This clonotype was seen at least ten times. V gene TRBV6-2 or TRBV6-3 combines with J gene TRBJ2-7; no reliable D call. The CDR3 has 12 amino acids. V was shortened by 6 bases and J by 3 bases, with 9 bases between the two germline ends. CDR1 is MNHEY, CDR2 SVGEGT, per germline. CDR3 sequence (DNA): TGTGCCAGCAGCCGGACGAACTACGAGCAGTACTTC. Protein product: CASSRTNYEQYF.

This clonotype has more than one count but fewer than ten. This chain joins TRBV28 and TRBJ2-7; D remains unclear. The length of the CDR3 is 12 residues. V was clipped by 7 bases and J by 10 bases, with 17 bases between them. Germline V gene data show CDR1 as MDHEN and CDR2 as SYDVKM. Here the CDR3 DNA reads TGTGCCAGCAACTCGAACCTGGGTTCTCAGTACTTC. It is translated as CASNSNLGSQYF.

As for this clonotype: The junction and the germline gene differ at one end; a read error may be behind it. The rearrangement uses TRBV24-1 and TRBJ2-5, with TRBD2 identical over 12 bases. The CDR3 has 19 amino acids. CDR1 KGHDR and CDR2 SFDVKD come from the germline V gene. CDR3 coding DNA: TGTGCCAACAGTGAAGCCGGGGCTAGCGGGGGGGACTACCAAGAGACCCAGTACTTC. Protein sequence: CANSEAGASGGDYQETQYF.

This clonotype was counted at least ten times. The J gene is TRBJ1-2, the V gene TRBV4-3, with 8 positions matching TRBD1. Germline lookup yields CDR1 LGHNA and CDR2 YSLEER. The trim removed 2 bases at V and 3 bases at J, leaving 5 bases unmatched. CDR3 size: 15 residues. The CDR3 is CASSQKDREHYGYTF. The CDR3 DNA reads as TGCGCCAGCAGCCAAAAGGACAGGGAGCACTATGGCTACACCTTC.

The rearrangement uses TRBV12-3 or TRBV12-4 and TRBJ2-7; possibly TRBD1 for D (5 bases). This CDR3 spans 12 amino acids. Trimming removed 5 bases from V and 9 bases from J, with 14 bases in between. Here the CDR3 reads CASSPSGFAQYF. CDR3 coding DNA: TGTGCCAGCAGTCCCTCAGGGTTTGCGCAGTACTTC.

The chain has TRBV10-2 and TRBJ2-5, with 8 positions matching TRBD1. This CDR3 contains 20 residues. Germline loops: CDR1 WSHSY, CDR2 SAAADI. Trimming removed 3 bases from V and 5 bases from J; junction bases left unmatched: 23. This chain's CDR3 is CASSDSGQGLRSLELETQYF. DNA of the CDR3: TGCGCCAGCAGTGACTCCGGACAGGGTTTACGCTCTCTGGAGTTGGAGACCCAGTACTTC.

There are many counts of this clonotype. V gene TRBV7-9 combines with J gene TRBJ1-1; a possible D gene is TRBD1 (5 bases). This CDR3 has 20 residues. The V end was cut by 4 bases, the J end by 1 base, with 28 bases between. The V gene's germline CDR1 is SEHNR and CDR2 FQNEAQ (reference sequence). CDR3 nucleotides: TGTGCCAGCAGCTCCCCCCATATGTTGGGGACTTTAAGGCGGAACACTGAAGCTTTCTTT. Its protein is CASSSPHMLGTLRRNTEAFF.

The chain is built from TRBV10-3 and TRBJ2-5, with no clear D. This CDR3 has 12 residues. V was trimmed by 2 bases and J by 4 bases, leaving 5 bases between them. The germline CDR1 and CDR2 sequences are ENHRY and SYGVKD. CDR3 sequence (DNA): TGTGCCATCAGTGAGAGAGTAGAGACCCAGTACTTC. Protein sequence: CAISERVETQYF.

This clonotype occurred many times. The CDR3, as DNA: TGTGCCAGCAGCTTAGCGGGACAGGGGTCGCAGTACTTC. Translation gives CASSLAGQGSQYF. The chain couples TRBV7-9 to TRBJ2-7; 10 bases line up with TRBD1. The CDR3 runs to 13 residues. V shed 0 bases, J shed 9 bases, and the junction held 2 bases outside the gene matches. The V gene's germline CDR1 is SEHNR and CDR2 FQNEAQ (reference sequence).

This clonotype was counted between two and nine times. The gene calls are TRBV6-2 or TRBV6-3 and TRBJ2-7; no clear D gene. V was cut by 2 bases and J by 4 bases, with 9 bases left in between. This CDR3 comprises 13 residues. CDR1 and CDR2 (germline): MNHEY, SVGEGT. The CDR3 loop is CASSYQPQYEQYF. The CDR3 DNA follows: TGTGCCAGCAGTTACCAGCCTCAGTACGAGCAGTACTTC.

The genes are TRBV7-8 and TRBJ2-7; 8 bases agree with TRBD2. The V segment lost 5 bases and the J segment 2 bases; nucleotides outside the gene matches: 8. CDR3 length equals 15 residues. Germline lookup yields CDR1 SGHVS and CDR2 FQNEAQ. Here the CDR3 reads CASSPTGGAAYEQYF. In DNA, the CDR3 is TGTGCCAGCAGCCCTACGGGGGGGGCCGCCTACGAGCAGTACTTC.

Worth noting for this clonotype: A read error is possible here, since a much larger clone lies one base away. The V call is TRBV3-1, the J call TRBJ2-5, with D perhaps TRBD2 (6 bases). The last part of the DNA fits TRBJ2-1 better; the J call may be wrong. Per the germline V gene, CDR1 is LGHDT and CDR2 is YNNKEL (reference sequence). The CDR3 consists of 15 residues. The CDR3 protein is CASSPQDYPQETQFF. CDR3 coding DNA: TGTGCCAGCAGCCCCCAGGACTACCCACAAGAGACCCAGTTCTTC.

V and J are TRBV7-2 and TRBJ2-5; D could derive from TRBD1 or TRBD2 (5 bases each). V dropped 4 bases and J dropped 9 bases, with 18 bases sitting between them. Germline values: CDR1 SGHTA, CDR2 FQGNSA. The CDR3 is 14 residues long. CDR3 nucleotide sequence: TGTGCCAGCAGCTGGTGGCAGGGCGAGGAGGCCCAGTACTTC. It specifies CASSWWQGEEAQYF.

CDR3 in DNA: TGCAGCGTTGGGTCGAACAGCCCCTACGAGCAGTACTTC. As protein: CSVGSNSPYEQYF. V usage is TRBV29-1 and J usage is TRBJ2-7; unclear D gene. Germline V gene lookup returns CDR1 SQVTM and CDR2 ANQGSEA. CDR3 length: 13 amino acids. V lost 4 bases, J lost 2 bases, and 12 bases lay in between.